The T cell receptor (beta chain) under discussion was sequenced for a study of cytomegalovirus exposure and HLA in healthy donors. The study, taken as a whole, reports: Most TCR sequences proved rare, with some public TCRs found in many donors. TRBV6-2, TRBV6-3 and other indistinguishable V segments were excluded. The authors assumed roughly uniform sequencing depth across donors for presence/absence analyses. A missense variant in DCLRE1C was later tied to TCR beta V- and J-gene trimming.

Per the germline V gene, CDR1 is MDHEN and CDR2 is SYDVKM. Trimming removed 2 bases from V and 5 bases from J; junction bases left unmatched: 7. The CDR3 has 16 residues. In the case of this clone: Its antigen remains unidentified.

Primers included in the PCR were 60 Vbeta and 13 Jbeta primers. Produced via immunoSEQ multiplex PCR; TCRdb's table is partial and in-frame only. The table shows around 140,000 clones, with 60% to 80% occurring only once. Specimen: PBMCs. The receptor comes from a woman aged 60-75 years in good health and CMV-seronegative. The chain joins TRBV28 to TRBJ2-3; 10 bases line up with TRBD2. CDR3 sequence: CASSLRRLAGGDTQYF. Written as DNA, the CDR3 is TGTGCCAGCAGTTTAAGGCGATTAGCGGGGGGAGATACGCAGTATTTT.